This T cell receptor beta chain came from a study of regulatory T cells in long-lasting Graves disease. Study-level background: Graves' disease counted as persistent after over 5 years of antithyroid drugs with positive TSH receptor antibodies. Study findings and constraints: With persistent disease, TRBV28, TRBJ1-2 and TRBJ2-5 were the favored segments.

Germline V CDR1 and CDR2: SGHVS, FNYEAQ. Trimming took 6 bases from V and 6 from J, leaving 14 bases between them. The CDR3 contains 13 residues. Time point noted: persistent/refractory GD, antithyroid drugs over 5 years with positive TRAb. From RNA extracted from PBMCs, the TCR library was made. In this sample, this clonotype turned up a few times. Its antigen is still unknown. Both iRepertoire HTBI primers and Arm-PCR of CDR3 regions were used to build the TCR beta libraries. MiXCR was run by TCRdb on the multiplex PCR reads, yielding one entry per CDR3 protein. This table has hundreds of thousands of distinct CDR3 sequences, about 20% appearing once.

The sample consisted of peripheral blood mononuclear cells (PBMCs), taken when the disease was refractory, from a patient treated with antithyroid drugs. The chain is built from TRBV7-6 and TRBJ1-1; TRBD1 is a possible D gene (5 bases). This TCR came from a female donor with Graves disease. CDR3 sequence reads: CASSPLTDPEAFF. CDR3 bases: TGTGCCAGCAGTCCGCTGACAGATCCTGAAGCTTTCTTT.